This TCR beta chain was retrieved from a study of response to subunit inactivated influenza vaccine. The study, taken as a whole, reports: Every seasonal influenza vaccination brings in few new T cells, the authors suggested.

This clonotype was detected only a few times. Antigen specificity is unknown. The V segment lost 0 bases and the J segment 16 bases; nucleotides outside the gene matches: 5. Germline values: CDR1 SGHTA, CDR2 FQGNSA. There are 13 residues in the CDR3. One entry per CDR3 protein, called by TCRdb with MiXCR from the RT-PCR reads. Here the sample spans around 750,000 distinct CDR3 sequences, 21% being singletons. The chain links TRBV7-2 to TRBJ1-6, with 8 bases fitting TRBD1. Source: PBMCs from blood, taken 5 days after vaccination. This TCR derives from a man aged 45-65 years who received an inactivated influenza vaccine. Here the CDR3 DNA reads TGTGCCAGCAGCTTAGCGGGGACAGGAAGGCTCCACTTT. This codes for CASSLAGTGRLHF.